A single sample is the source of the 4 T cell receptor beta chains below, sequenced in a study of cytomegalovirus exposure and HLA in healthy donors. Assay: immunoSEQ multiplex PCR; the TCRdb copy retains only in-frame clones and omits some. The data hold about 110,000 clones, with approximately 85% observed a single time. The sample was PBMCs. The receptors shown here come from a woman in her late teens or twenties in good health and CMV-seronegative.

The chain has TRBV25-1 and TRBJ2-7, with TRBD1 identical over 10 bases. The CDR3 runs to 15 residues. The germline CDR1 and CDR2 sequences are MGHDK and SYGVNS. The trim removed 5 bases at V and 4 bases at J, leaving 8 bases unmatched. The CDR3 reads CASSRDRGIGYEQYF. The DNA for the CDR3 is TGTGCCAGCAGTCGGGACAGGGGAATAGGGTACGAGCAGTACTTC.

V gene TRBV25-1 combines with J gene TRBJ1-4; D might be TRBD1 (6 bases). The CDR3 sequence is 15 residues long. V was cut by 6 bases and J by 4 bases, with 15 bases left in between. Germline CDR1 reads MGHDK; CDR2 reads SYGVNS. CDR3 loop: CASRVNRGGNEKLFF. Here the CDR3 DNA reads TGTGCCAGCAGAGTGAACCGAGGGGGTAATGAAAAACTGTTTTTT.

The chain is built from TRBV5-1 and TRBJ2-3; 8 bases match TRBD2. J was trimmed by 1 base and V by 0 bases; bases with no gene match: 4. Per germline, CDR1 SGHRS and CDR2 YFSETQ. The CDR3 runs 16 residues. The CDR3 here is CASSLEGAGGTDTQYF. DNA of the CDR3: TGCGCCAGCAGCTTGGAGGGAGCGGGGGGCACAGATACGCAGTATTTT. Variable domain in full (rest from reference TRBV5-1 and TRBJ2-3): KAGVTQTPRYLIKTRGQQVTLSCSPISGHRSVSWYQQTPGQGLQFLFEYFSETQRNKGNFPGRFSGRQFSNSRSEMNVSTLELGDSALYLCASSLEGAGGTDTQYFGPGTRLTVL.

This sequence joins TRBV19 and TRBJ1-1; no reliable D call. V was pared by 5 bases and J by 4 bases, with 14 bases between. Germline CDR1 reads LNHDA; CDR2 reads SQIVND (reference sequence). CDR3 length equals 14 residues. CDR3 DNA sequence: TGTGCCAGTAGTTCTCACCCGACGGGCACTGAAGCTTTCTTT. Its translation is CASSSHPTGTEAFF.